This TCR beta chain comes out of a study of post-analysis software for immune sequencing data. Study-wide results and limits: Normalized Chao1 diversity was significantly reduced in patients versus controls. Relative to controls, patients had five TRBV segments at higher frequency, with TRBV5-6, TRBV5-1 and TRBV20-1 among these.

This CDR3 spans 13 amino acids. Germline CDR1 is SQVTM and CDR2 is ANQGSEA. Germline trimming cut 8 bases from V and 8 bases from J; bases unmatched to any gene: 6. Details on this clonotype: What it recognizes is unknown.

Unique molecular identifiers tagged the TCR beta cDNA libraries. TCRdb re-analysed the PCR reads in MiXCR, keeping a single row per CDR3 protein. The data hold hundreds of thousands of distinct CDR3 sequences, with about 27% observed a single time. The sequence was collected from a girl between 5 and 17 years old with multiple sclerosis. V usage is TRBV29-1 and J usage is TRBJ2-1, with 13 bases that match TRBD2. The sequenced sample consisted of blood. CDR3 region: CSWTSGSVDEQFF. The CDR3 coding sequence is TGCAGCTGGACTAGCGGGAGTGTCGATGAGCAGTTCTTC.